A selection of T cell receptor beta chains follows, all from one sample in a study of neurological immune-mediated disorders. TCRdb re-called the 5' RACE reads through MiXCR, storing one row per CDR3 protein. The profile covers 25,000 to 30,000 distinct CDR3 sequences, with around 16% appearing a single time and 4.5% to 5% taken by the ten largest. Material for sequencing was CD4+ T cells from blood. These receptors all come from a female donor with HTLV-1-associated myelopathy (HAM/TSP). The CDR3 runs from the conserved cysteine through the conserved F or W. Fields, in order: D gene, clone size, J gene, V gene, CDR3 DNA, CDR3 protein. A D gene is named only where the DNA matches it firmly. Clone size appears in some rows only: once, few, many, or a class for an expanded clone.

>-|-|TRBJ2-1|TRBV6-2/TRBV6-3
TGTGCCAGCAGTTCCCTGATTGAGCAGTTCTTC
CASSSLIEQFF
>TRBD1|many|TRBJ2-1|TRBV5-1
TGCGCCAGCAGCCTTTCTCCGGGACAGTTATACAATGAGCAGTTCTTC
CASSLSPGQLYNEQFF
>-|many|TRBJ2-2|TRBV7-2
TGTGCCAGCCTCTCCGGGACGAGGACCGGGGAGCTGTTTTTT
CASLSGTRTGELFF
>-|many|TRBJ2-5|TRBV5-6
TGTGCCAGCAGCTTGGTGTCGCTGGCGGAGACCCAGTACTTC
CASSLVSLAETQYF
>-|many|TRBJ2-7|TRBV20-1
TGCAGTGCTATATCTCCTAGCGAGTCCTACGAGCAGTACTTC
CSAISPSESYEQYF
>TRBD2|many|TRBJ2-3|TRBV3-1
TGTGCCAGCAGCCAAGGCCTTGGACTAGCGGGAACAGATACGCAGTATTTT
CASSQGLGLAGTDTQYF
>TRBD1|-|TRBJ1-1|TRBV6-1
TGTGTCAGTAGCCCTAGGACAGGGGGCACTGAAGCTTTCTTT
CVSSPRTGGTEAFF
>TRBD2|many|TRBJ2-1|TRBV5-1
TGCGCCAGCAGCCTTAGCGGGGAGAATGAGCAGTTCTTC
CASSLSGENEQFF
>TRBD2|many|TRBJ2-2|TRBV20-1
TGCACCGGGACCCCCGCGACTAGCGGGGAGTCCACCGGGGAGCTGTTTTTT
CTGTPATSGESTGELFF
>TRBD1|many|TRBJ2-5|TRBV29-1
TGCAGCGTTGAGAGTACAGGGGTGGAGACCCAGTACTTC
CSVESTGVETQYF
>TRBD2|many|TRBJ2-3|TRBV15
TGTGCCACCAGCAGAGAAAAGCGGGGTAGCACAGATACGCAGTATTTT
CATSREKRGSTDTQYF
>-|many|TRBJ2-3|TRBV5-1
TGCGCCAGCAGCCCCAGCACAAATACGCAGTATTTT
CASSPSTNTQYF
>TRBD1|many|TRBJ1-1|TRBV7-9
TGTGCCAGCAGCTTCGGGGACAGGCTGAACACTGAAGCTTTCTTT
CASSFGDRLNTEAFF
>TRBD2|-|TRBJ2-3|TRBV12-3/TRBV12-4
TGTGCCAGCAGTCCCTACGGACTAGCGGGGGACTCTAGCACAGATACGCAGTATTTT
CASSPYGLAGDSSTDTQYF
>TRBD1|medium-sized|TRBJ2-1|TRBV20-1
TGCAGTGCTAGAGGGGACAGCTCCTACAATGAGCAGTTCTTC
CSARGDSSYNEQFF
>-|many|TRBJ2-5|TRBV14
TGTGCCAGCAGCCTCGGTTTGCGCAAAGAGACCCAGTACTTC
CASSLGLRKETQYF
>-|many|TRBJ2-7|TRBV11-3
TGTGCCAGCATTCAGGACAGATCTTCTACGAAGCAGTACTTC
CASIQDRSSTKQYF
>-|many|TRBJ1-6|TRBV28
TGTGCCAGCAGATCCTCAGGGGAGGTTTCACCCCTCCACTTT
CASRSSGEVSPLHF
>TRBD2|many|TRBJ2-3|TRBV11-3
TGTGCCAGCAGCCCGGCCGGGACTAGCGGGGGGCGCACAGATACGCAGTATTTT
CASSPAGTSGGRTDTQYF
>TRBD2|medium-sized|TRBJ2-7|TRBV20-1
TGCAGTGCTAGAGATCTCTCTAGCGGGGGTTACGAGCAGTACTTC
CSARDLSSGGYEQYF
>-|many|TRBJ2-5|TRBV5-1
TGCGCCAGCAGCTTCCCAGCCACCGGGGGTCGAGAGACCCAGTACTTC
CASSFPATGGRETQYF
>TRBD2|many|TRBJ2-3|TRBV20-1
TGCAGTGCTAGCTTCGTGACGGGGGGGGTAGATACGCAGTATTTT
CSASFVTGGVDTQYF
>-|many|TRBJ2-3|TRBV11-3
TGTGCCAGCAGCTTACGCGGGGCGCCCACAGATACGCAGTATTTT
CASSLRGAPTDTQYF
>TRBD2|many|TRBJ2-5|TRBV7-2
TGTGCCAGCAGCTTAGCGCTAGCGGGAGGAGAGACCCAGTACTTC
CASSLALAGGETQYF
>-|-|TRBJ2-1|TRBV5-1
TGCGCCAGCGGACCCCAGGGGGGGAACTCCTACAATGAGCAGTTCTTC
CASGPQGGNSYNEQFF
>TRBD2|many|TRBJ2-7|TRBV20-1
TGCAGTGCTCCCCTACTAGCGGGAGCCTCCTACGAGCAGTACTTC
CSAPLLAGASYEQYF
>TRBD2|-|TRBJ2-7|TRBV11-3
TGTGCCAGTAGCACCTCCAGCGGGAGGGCCGTCGAGCAGTACTTC
CASSTSSGRAVEQYF
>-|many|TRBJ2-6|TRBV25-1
TGTGCCAGCAGTGAGGCTTCCTGGGGGCACTCCGGGGCCAACGTCCTGACTTTC
CASSEASWGHSGANVLTF
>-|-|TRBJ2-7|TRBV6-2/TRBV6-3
TGTGCCAGCACGAGGCTCTCTTCCTACGATCAGTACTTC
CASTRLSSYDQYF
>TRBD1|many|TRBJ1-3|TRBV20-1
TGCAGTGCTAAAGCTTGGACAGGTTCCTCTGGAAACACCATATATTTT
CSAKAWTGSSGNTIYF
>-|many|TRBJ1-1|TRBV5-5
TGTGCCAGCAGCTTGGTGCCCGATTGGAACACTGAAGCTTTCTTT
CASSLVPDWNTEAFF
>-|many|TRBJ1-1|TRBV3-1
TGTGCCAGCAGCCAAGCCGGATTGGGGAAAGCTTTCTTT
CASSQAGLGKAFF
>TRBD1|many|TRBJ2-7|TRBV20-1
TGCAGTGCTAAGAGAGCCCAAGCAGCCCGGGACAGCGAGCAGTACTTC
CSAKRAQAARDSEQYF
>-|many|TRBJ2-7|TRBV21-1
TGTGCCAGCAGCAAAGGGGGCGGGCGAGGAACCTACGAGCAGTACTTC
CASSKGGGRGTYEQYF
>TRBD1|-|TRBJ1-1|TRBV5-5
TGTGCCAGCAGCCTAAAATGGACAGGAATGAACACTGAAGCTTTCTTT
CASSLKWTGMNTEAFF
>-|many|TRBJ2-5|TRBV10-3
TGTGCCATCAGTGAGTCTGGGCAGAAAGAGACCCAGTACTTC
CAISESGQKETQYF